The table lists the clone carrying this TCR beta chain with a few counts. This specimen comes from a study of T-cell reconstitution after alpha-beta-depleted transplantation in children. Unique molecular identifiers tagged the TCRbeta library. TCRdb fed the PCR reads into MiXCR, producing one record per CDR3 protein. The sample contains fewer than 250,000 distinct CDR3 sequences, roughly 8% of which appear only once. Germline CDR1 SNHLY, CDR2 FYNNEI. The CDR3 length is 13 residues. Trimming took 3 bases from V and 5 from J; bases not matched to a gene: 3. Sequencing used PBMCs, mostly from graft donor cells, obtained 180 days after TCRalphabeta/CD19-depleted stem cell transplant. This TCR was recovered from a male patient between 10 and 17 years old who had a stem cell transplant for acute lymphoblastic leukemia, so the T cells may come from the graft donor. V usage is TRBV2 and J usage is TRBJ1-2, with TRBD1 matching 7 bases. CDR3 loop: CASSEGRGYGYTF. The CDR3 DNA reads TGTGCCAGCAGTGAGGGCAGGGGGTATGGCTACACCTTC.